This T cell receptor beta chain was sequenced for a study of cytomegalovirus exposure and HLA in healthy donors. Points from the study as a whole: Among immune exposure information, only CMV serostatus was available. Excluded were some V segments that proved indistinguishable, including TRBV6-2 and TRBV6-3.

Trimming cost V 8 bases and J 8 bases; bases outside gene matches: 8. The CDR3 consists of 13 residues. Germline CDR1 and CDR2: MNHNS and SASEGT. Use of 60 Vbeta and 13 Jbeta primers characterized the PCR. The authors' processing: Unique TCR beta chains numbered 60 million to 100 million in a later analysis, with some 9.9 million shared. Clones were read by immunoSEQ multiplex PCR, and TCRdb kept only the in-frame ones, dropping some. The V and J calls and clone size are taken from that table; D and trimming were inferred from the DNA. This table holds 100,000 or so clones, roughly three quarters found once. Note on this clone: The antigen is unknown.

At collection, donors were nominally healthy, but unrecorded immune exposures were probable. V usage is TRBV6-1 and J usage is TRBJ1-4; 7 bases match TRBD1. Sequencing input: PBMCs. This clonotype was obtained from a woman aged 50 to 65 in good health and CMV-seropositive. For the CDR3, the DNA is TGTGCCAGCCTAGACAGGGAAGCCGAAAAACTGTTTTTT. Protein sequence: CASLDREAEKLFF.